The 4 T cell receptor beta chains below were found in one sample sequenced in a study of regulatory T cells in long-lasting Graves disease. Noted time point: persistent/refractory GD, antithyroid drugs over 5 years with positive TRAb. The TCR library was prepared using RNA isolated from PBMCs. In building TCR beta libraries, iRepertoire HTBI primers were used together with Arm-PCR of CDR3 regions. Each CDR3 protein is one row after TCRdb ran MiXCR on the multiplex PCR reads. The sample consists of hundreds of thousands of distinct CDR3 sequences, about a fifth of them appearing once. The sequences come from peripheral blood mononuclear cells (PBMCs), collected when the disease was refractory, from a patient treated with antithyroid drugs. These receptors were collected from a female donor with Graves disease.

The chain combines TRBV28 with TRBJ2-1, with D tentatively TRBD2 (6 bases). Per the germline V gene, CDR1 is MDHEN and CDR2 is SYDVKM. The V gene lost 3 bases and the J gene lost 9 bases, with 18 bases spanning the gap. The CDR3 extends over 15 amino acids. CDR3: CASSFPGLQGTEQFF. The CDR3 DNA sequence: TGTGCCAGCAGTTTCCCGGGACTCCAGGGAACTGAGCAGTTCTTC.

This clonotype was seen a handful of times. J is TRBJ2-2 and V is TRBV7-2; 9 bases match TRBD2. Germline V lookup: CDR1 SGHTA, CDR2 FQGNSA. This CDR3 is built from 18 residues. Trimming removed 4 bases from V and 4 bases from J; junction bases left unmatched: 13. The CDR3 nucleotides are TGTGCCAGCAGCTCGCCACCGACTAGCGGAGTCGGCACCGGGGAGCTGTTTTTT. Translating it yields CASSSPPTSGVGTGELFF.

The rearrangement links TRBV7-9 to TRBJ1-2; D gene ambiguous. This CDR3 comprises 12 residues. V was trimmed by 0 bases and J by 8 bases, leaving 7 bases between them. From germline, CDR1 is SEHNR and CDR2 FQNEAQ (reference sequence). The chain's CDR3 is CASSLAASGYTF. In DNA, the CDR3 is TGTGCCAGCAGCTTAGCCGCATCCGGCTACACCTTC.

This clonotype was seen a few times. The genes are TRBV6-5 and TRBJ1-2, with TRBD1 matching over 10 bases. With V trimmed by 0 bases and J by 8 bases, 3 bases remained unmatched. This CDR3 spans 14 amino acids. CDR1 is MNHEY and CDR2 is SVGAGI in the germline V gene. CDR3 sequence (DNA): TGTGCCAGCAGTTACTCGGACAGGGGGATAGGCTACACCTTC. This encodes CASSYSDRGIGYTF.